This section outlines one T cell receptor beta chain sequence together with its context. Its cognate antigen is unknown. Trimming removed 4 bases from V and 5 bases from J, with 11 bases in between. The CDR3 covers 13 residues. CDR1 SGHNT and CDR2 YENEEA come from the germline V gene. The sample originates from a study of cytomegalovirus exposure and HLA in healthy donors. For the study at large: As released early, the data held approximately 80 million unique TCRs from HLA-typed donors. Overall study results and limits: A later analysis linked fewer than 20,000 TCR beta sequences to HLA alleles at 0.05 false discovery rate. A few V segments could not be told apart, such as TRBV6-2 and TRBV6-3, and were left out.

Use of 60 Vbeta and 13 Jbeta primers characterized the PCR. Assay: immunoSEQ multiplex PCR; the TCRdb copy retains only in-frame clones and omits some. The sample yields 150,000 to 200,000 clones, over 65% seen once. The chain links TRBV11-3 to TRBJ1-1, with unresolved D. The TCR originated in a woman in her 30s in good health and CMV-seropositive. Specimen: PBMCs. This CDR3 is CASSSGGGTEAFF. The CDR3, as DNA: TGTGCCAGCAGCTCGGGTGGTGGGACTGAAGCTTTCTTT.